This T cell receptor (beta chain) came from a study of graft-versus-host responses after intestinal transplantation. The assay was immunoSEQ multiplex PCR, and TCRdb's table has in-frame clones only and misses some. This sample carries over 80,000 clones, about nine tenths of them seen once, and the ten largest clones take more than 0.15%. On this clone itself: Its antigen is not known.

The clonotype originates from a human donor who was the organ donor for an intestinal transplant. The sequencing used unstimulated CD4+ T cells sorted from spleen or lymph node cells, collected before transplant.

DNA for the CDR3: TGTGCCAGCAGCTGGGTTGGGACAGGTCGATTTGGAAACTATGGCTACACCTTC. This codes for CASSWVGTGRFGNYGYTF. The chain uses TRBV9 and TRBJ1-2, with 8 bases aligning to TRBD1. The CDR3 sequence is 18 residues long. V gave up 4 bases and J gave up 2 bases; unmatched junction bases: 16. Germline V gene data show CDR1 as SGDLS and CDR2 as YYNGEE. Filled out from reference TRBV9 and TRBJ1-2, the complete variable domain reads DSGVTQTPKHLITATGQRVTLRCSPRSGDLSVYWYQQSLDQGLQFLIQYYNGEERAKGNILERFSAQQFPDLHSELNLSSLELGDSALYFCASSWVGTGRFGNYGYTFGSGTRLTVV.